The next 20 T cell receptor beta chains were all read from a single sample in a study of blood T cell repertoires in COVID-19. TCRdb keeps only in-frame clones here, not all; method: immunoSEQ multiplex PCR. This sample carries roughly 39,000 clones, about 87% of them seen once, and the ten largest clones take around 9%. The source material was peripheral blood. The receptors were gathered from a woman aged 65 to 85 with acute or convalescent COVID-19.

The CDR3 DNA reads TGTGCCACCAGTGATTTTGTCCAGGGGCTATATGACAACACAGATACGCAGTATTTT. Its translation: CATSDFVQGLYDNTDTQYF. V and J are TRBV24-1 and TRBJ2-3, with a possible D match to TRBD1 (6 bases). V lost 1 base and J lost 2, with 21 bases in between. The length of the CDR3 is 19 residues. Germline loops: CDR1 KGHDR, CDR2 SFDVKD.

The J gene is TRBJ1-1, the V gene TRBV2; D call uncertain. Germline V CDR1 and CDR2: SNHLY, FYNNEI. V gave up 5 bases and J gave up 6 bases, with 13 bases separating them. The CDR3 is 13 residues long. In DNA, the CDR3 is TGTGCCAGCAGTCTCCTCGGGAGAGCTGAAGCTTTCTTT. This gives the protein CASSLLGRAEAFF.

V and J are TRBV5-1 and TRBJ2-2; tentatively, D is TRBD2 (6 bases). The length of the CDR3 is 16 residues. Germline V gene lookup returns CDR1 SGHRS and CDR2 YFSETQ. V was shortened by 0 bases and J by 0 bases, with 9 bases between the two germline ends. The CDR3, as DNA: TGCGCCAGCAGCTTGGCGGCTAGCGCGAACACCGGGGAGCTGTTTTTT. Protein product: CASSLAASANTGELFF. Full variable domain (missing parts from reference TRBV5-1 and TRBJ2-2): KAGVTQTPRYLIKTRGQQVTLSCSPISGHRSVSWYQQTPGQGLQFLFEYFSETQRNKGNFPGRFSGRQFSNSRSEMNVSTLELGDSALYLCASSLAASANTGELFFGEGSRLTVL.

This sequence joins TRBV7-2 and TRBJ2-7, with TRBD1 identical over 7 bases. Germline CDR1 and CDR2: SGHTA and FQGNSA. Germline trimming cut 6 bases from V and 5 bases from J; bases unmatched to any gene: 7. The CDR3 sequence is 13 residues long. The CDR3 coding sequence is TGTGCCAGCAGTCTGGACAGGCTCGACGAGCAGTACGTC. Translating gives CASSLDRLDEQYV.

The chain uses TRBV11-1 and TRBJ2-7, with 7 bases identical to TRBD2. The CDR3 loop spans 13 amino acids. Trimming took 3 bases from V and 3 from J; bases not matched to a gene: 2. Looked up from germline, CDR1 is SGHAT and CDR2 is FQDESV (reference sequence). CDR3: CASSLGRVYEQYV. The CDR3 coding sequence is TGTGCCAGCAGCTTGGGGAGGGTCTACGAGCAGTACGTC.

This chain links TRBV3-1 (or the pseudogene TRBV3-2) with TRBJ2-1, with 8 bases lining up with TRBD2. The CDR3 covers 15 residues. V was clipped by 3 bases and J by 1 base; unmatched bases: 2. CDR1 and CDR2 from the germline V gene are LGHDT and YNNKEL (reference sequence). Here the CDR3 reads CASSQAGGSYNEQFF. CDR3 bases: TGTGCCAGCAGCCAGGCGGGGGGTTCCTACAATGAGCAGTTCTTC.

In DNA form, the CDR3 reads TGTGCCAGCAGACCTTATTCTCACCTGGCAAATGAGCAGTTCTTC. Encoded protein: CASRPYSHLANEQFF. The chain is built from TRBV11-3 and TRBJ2-1; D ambiguous. V shed 6 bases and J shed 7 bases, with 19 bases lying between them. This CDR3 comprises 15 residues. Per germline, CDR1 SGHNT and CDR2 YENEEA.

The CDR3 sequence: CASSYDRRRLPGYGYTF. CDR3 DNA sequence: TGTGCCAGCAGTTACGACAGACGTCGTCTCCCTGGCTATGGCTACACCTTC. This chain connects TRBV6-2 or TRBV6-3 to TRBJ1-2; possible D gene TRBD1, 5 bases. V lost 2 bases and J lost 4, with 20 bases in between. The CDR3 is 17 amino acids. Germline V CDR1 and CDR2: MNHEY, SVGEGT.

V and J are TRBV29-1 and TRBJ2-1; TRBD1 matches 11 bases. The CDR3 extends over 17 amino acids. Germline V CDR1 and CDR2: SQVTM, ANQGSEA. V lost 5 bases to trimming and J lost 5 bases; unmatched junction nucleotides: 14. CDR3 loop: CSVLTPLGTGGNNEQFF. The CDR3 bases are TGCAGCGTTCTTACCCCTCTTGGGACAGGGGGAAACAATGAGCAGTTCTTC.

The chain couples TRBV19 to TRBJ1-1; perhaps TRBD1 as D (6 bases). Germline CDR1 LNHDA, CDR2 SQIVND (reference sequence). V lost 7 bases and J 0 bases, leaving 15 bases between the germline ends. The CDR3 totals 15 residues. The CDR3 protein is CASTSRGKLNTEAFF. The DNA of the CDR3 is TGTGCCAGTACGTCCAGGGGAAAATTGAACACTGAAGCTTTCTTT.

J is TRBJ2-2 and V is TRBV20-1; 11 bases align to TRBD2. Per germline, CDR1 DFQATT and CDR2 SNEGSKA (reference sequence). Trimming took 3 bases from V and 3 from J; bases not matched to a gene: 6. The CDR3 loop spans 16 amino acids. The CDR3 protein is CSASRLAGGDTGELFF. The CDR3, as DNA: TGCAGTGCTAGTAGGCTAGCGGGAGGCGACACCGGGGAGCTGTTTTTT.

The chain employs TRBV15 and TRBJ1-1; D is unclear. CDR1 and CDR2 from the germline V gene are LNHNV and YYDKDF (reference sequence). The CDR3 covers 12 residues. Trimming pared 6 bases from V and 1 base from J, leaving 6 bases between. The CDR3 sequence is CATREENTEAFF. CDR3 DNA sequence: TGTGCCACCAGGGAGGAGAACACTGAAGCTTTCTTT.

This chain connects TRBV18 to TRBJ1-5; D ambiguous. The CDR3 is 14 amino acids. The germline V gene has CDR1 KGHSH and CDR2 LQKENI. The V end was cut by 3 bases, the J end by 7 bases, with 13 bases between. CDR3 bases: TGTGCCAGCTCACCGGAGGGTTTTGGCCAGCCCCAGCATTTT. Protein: CASSPEGFGQPQHF.

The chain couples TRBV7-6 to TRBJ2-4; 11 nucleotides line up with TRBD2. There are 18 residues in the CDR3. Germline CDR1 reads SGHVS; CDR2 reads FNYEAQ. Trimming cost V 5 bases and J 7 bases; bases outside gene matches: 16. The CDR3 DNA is TGTGCCAGCAGCCCCGGCCTAGCGGGGGGCCCGGTGGGGAACATTCAGTACTTC. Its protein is CASSPGLAGGPVGNIQYF.

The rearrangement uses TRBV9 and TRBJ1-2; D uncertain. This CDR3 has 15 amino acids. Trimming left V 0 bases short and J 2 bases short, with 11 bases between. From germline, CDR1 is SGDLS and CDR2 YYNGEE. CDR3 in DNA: TGTGCCAGCAGCGTAGATTATGCGGAAAACTATGGCTACACCTTC. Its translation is CASSVDYAENYGYTF.

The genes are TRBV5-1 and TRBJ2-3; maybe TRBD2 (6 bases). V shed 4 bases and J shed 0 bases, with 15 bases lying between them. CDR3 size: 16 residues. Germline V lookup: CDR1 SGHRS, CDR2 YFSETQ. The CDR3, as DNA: TGCGCCAGCAGCCGGGCGGGGACTTCAAGCACAGATACGCAGTATTTT. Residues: CASSRAGTSSTDTQYF.

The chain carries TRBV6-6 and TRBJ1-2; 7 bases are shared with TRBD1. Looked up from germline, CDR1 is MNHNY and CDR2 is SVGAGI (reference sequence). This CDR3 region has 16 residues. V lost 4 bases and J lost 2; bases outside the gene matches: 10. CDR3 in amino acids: CASSLRGDSLNYGYTF. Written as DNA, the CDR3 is TGTGCCAGCAGTTTACGAGGGGACAGCTTGAACTATGGCTACACCTTC.

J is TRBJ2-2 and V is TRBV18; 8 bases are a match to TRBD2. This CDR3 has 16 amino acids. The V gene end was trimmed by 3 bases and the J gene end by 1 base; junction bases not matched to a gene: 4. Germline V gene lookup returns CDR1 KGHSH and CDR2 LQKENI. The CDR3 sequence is CASSPSSGRNTGELFF. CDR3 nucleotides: TGTGCCAGCTCACCCTCTAGCGGGCGGAACACCGGGGAGCTGTTTTTT.

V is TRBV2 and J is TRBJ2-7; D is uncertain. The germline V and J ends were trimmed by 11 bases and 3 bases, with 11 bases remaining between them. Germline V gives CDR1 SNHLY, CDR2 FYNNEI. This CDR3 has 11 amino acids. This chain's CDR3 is CASRSYYEQYV. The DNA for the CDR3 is TGTGCCTCCAGGTCTTACTACGAGCAGTACGTC.

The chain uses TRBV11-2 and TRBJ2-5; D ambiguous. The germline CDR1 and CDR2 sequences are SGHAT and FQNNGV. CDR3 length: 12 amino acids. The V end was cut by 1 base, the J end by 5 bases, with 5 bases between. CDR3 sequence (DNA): TGTGCCAGCAGCTTAGTTTCTGAGACCCAGTACTTC. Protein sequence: CASSLVSETQYF.